This T cell receptor beta chain derives from a study of blood T cell repertoires in COVID-19. Deletions cut 2 bases from V and 8 bases from J, with 13 bases between. This CDR3 spans 13 amino acids. Per germline, CDR1 SGHRS and CDR2 YFSETQ. Under the authors' procedure: Reference gene primer amplification gave estimated nucleated cell counts. The data were produced by immunoSEQ multiplex PCR, yet TCRdb's version contains in-frame clones alone and is incomplete. The V and J calls and clone size come from that table; D and trimming were worked out from the DNA. Here the sample spans around 500,000 clones, more than 85% being singletons.

The TCR sequence derives from an older woman who had recovered from COVID-19. J is TRBJ1-2 and V is TRBV5-1; no reliable D call. The sequenced sample consisted of PBMCs or T cells enriched from blood (not recorded which). DNA of the CDR3: TGCGCCAGCAGCTTTGATCCCCAGGCCGGCTACACCTTC. Translated: CASSFDPQAGYTF. Based on the CDR3 plus reference TRBV5-1 and TRBJ1-2, the full variable domain is KAGVTQTPRYLIKTRGQQVTLSCSPISGHRSVSWYQQTPGQGLQFLFEYFSETQRNKGNFPGRFSGRQFSNSRSEMNVSTLELGDSALYLCASSFDPQAGYTFGSGTRLTVV.